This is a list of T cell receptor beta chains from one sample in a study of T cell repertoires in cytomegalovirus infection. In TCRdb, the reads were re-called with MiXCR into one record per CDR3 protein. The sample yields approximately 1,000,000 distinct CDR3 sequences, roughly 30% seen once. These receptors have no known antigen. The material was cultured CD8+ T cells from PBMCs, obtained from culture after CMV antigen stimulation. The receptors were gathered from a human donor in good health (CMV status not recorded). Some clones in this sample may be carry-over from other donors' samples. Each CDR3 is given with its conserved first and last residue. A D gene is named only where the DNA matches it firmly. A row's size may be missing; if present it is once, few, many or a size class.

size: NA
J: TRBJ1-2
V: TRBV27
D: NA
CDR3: CASSPRLNHGYTF
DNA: TGTGCCAGCAGCCCTCGCCTTAACCATGGCTACACCTTC

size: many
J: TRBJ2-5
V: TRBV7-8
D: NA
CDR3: CASSPPRAWETQYF
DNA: TGTGCCAGCAGCCCACCGAGGGCTTGGGAGACCCAGTACTTC

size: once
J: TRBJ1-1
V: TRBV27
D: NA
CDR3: CASSHDRTEAFF
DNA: TGTGCCAGCAGTCACGACCGCACTGAAGCTTTCTTT

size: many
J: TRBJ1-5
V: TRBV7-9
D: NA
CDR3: CASSKGGVGQPQHF
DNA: TGTGCCAGCAGCAAAGGGGGGGTTGGACAGCCCCAGCATTTT

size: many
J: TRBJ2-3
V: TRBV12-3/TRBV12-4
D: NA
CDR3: CASSLSVDTQYF
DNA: TGTGCCAGCAGTTTATCGGTGGATACGCAGTATTTT

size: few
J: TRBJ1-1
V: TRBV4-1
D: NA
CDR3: CASSQERVHTEAFF
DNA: TGCGCCAGCAGCCAAGAACGGGTCCACACTGAAGCTTTCTTT

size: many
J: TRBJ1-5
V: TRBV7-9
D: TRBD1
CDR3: CASSKGTGKNQPQHF
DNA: TGTGCCAGCAGCAAGGGGACAGGGAAAAATCAGCCCCAGCATTTT

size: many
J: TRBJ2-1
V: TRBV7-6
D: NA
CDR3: CASSFRSGGDTSSSYNEQFF
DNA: TGTGCCAGCAGCTTTCGGTCTGGCGGGGATACCTCTAGCTCCTACAATGAGCAGTTCTTC

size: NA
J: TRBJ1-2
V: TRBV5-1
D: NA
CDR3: CASSLGSTIHPNYGYTF
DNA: TGCGCCAGCAGCTTGGGGTCGACAATTCACCCTAACTATGGCTACACCTTC

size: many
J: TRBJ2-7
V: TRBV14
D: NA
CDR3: CASSQWLTDEQYF
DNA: TGTGCCAGCAGCCAATGGCTGACAGACGAGCAGTACTTC